The 21 T cell receptor beta chains in this list originate from one sample, sequenced in a study of radiation and T cells in renal cell carcinoma. The assay was immunoSEQ multiplex PCR, and TCRdb's table has in-frame clones only and misses some. The sample consists of around 16,000 clones, approximately 51% of them appearing once. Treatment denoted: 15 Gy SBRT to primary tumor, nephrectomy 4 weeks later. Sample: tumor tissue, taken from a patient whose treatment included radiotherapy and nephrectomy. These receptors came from an older woman with renal cell carcinoma.

This chain uses TRBV28 with TRBJ1-4; D ambiguous. Trimming took off 4 bases at V and 8 bases at J, with 20 bases between the two ends. The CDR3 loop spans 16 amino acids. Germline values: CDR1 MDHEN, CDR2 SYDVKM. CDR3 protein: CASSSPRDGFGEKLFF. The CDR3 DNA is TGTGCCAGCAGTTCACCTCGTGACGGGTTCGGGGAAAAACTGTTTTTT.

The V gene is TRBV7-3, the J gene TRBJ2-7; no firm D call. V was clipped by 2 bases and J by 4 bases, with 9 bases between them. The CDR3 covers 13 residues. Germline values: CDR1 SGHTA, CDR2 FQGTGA. The CDR3 reads CASSLANSYEQYF. The CDR3 coding sequence is TGTGCCAGCAGCTTAGCGAACTCGTACGAGCAGTACTTC.

This clone came up a few times. J is TRBJ1-1 and V is TRBV7-2; 7 bases agree with TRBD1. The CDR3 is 14 residues long. Germline-derived CDR1 and CDR2 are SGHTA and FQGNSA. J gave up 1 base and V 1 base, and 0 bases lay outside the gene matches. The CDR3 reads CASSLGTGNTEAFF. In nucleotides, the CDR3 is TGTGCCAGCAGCTTAGGGACAGGGAACACTGAAGCTTTCTTT.

This chain joins TRBV5-4 and TRBJ2-7; tentatively, D is TRBD1 or TRBD2 (5 bases each). The CDR3 contains 16 residues. V was clipped by 6 bases and J by 3 bases, with 22 bases between them. Germline CDR1 SGHNT, CDR2 YYREEE (reference sequence). The CDR3 here is CASTTTPGQGYYEQYF. The CDR3, as DNA: TGTGCCAGCACCACTACACCGGGGCAGGGATACTACGAGCAGTACTTC.

The chain joins TRBV19 to TRBJ2-7, with D tentatively TRBD1 or TRBD2 (5 bases each). Trimming pared 3 bases from V and 5 bases from J, leaving 17 bases between. The CDR3 consists of 15 residues. The germline V gene encodes CDR1 LNHDA and CDR2 SQIVND (reference sequence). CDR3 protein: CASSISMAGSDEQYF. The DNA for the CDR3 is TGTGCCAGTAGTATTAGTATGGCAGGGAGTGACGAGCAGTACTTC. The variable domain in full, completed from reference TRBV19 and TRBJ2-7, reads DGGITQSPKYLFRKEGQNVTLSCEQNLNHDAMYWYRQDPGQGLRLIYYSQIVNDFQKGDIAEGYSVSREKKESFPLTVTSAQKNPTAFYLCASSISMAGSDEQYFGPGTRLTVT.

This chain joins TRBV11-3 and TRBJ2-2, with D possibly matching TRBD1 (6 bases). Trimming took 0 bases from V and 1 from J, leaving 15 bases between them. The CDR3 covers 18 residues. Germline V gene sequence: CDR1 SGHNT, CDR2 YENEEA. CDR3 DNA: TGTGCCAGCAGCTTAGATCGCCTGGGGGCGGGGAACACCGGGGAGCTGTTTTTT. Encoded protein: CASSLDRLGAGNTGELFF.

The chain carries TRBV2 and TRBJ2-7; 7 bases line up with TRBD1. In germline, CDR1 is SNHLY, CDR2 FYNNEI. The CDR3 is 12 amino acids. V shed 8 bases, J shed 6 bases, and the junction held 7 bases outside the gene matches. This CDR3 reads CASGRGGPEQYF. CDR3 DNA sequence: TGTGCCAGCGGGAGAGGGGGCCCCGAGCAGTACTTC.

This sequence joins TRBV14 and TRBJ1-2; D is possibly TRBD1 (6 bases). Germline CDR1 reads SGHDN; CDR2 reads FVKESK. The CDR3 loop spans 12 amino acids. The ends were cut back, 5 bases at V and 6 bases at J, with 10 bases in the middle. CDR3 loop: CASSVGGNGYTF. The CDR3 nucleotides are TGTGCCAGCAGCGTAGGGGGGAATGGCTACACCTTC.

This clone ranks as medium-sized. The chain couples TRBV28 to TRBJ1-6, with D possibly matching TRBD1 (5 bases). Germline V gives CDR1 MDHEN, CDR2 SYDVKM. The germline V and J ends were trimmed by 5 bases and 7 bases, with 18 bases remaining between them. CDR3 length: 16 amino acids. The CDR3 nucleotides read TGTGCCAGCAGTACCCGAAACTGGAGGGACAATTCACCCCTCCACTTT. It codes for CASSTRNWRDNSPLHF.

This chain uses TRBV9 with TRBJ1-5; possible D gene TRBD1, 6 bases. The CDR3 consists of 14 residues. The V gene lost 3 bases and the J gene lost 6 bases, with 13 bases spanning the gap. CDR1 and CDR2 (germline): SGDLS, YYNGEE. The CDR3 sequence is CASSAGARGQPQHF. The CDR3 DNA follows: TGTGCCAGCAGCGCAGGGGCGCGGGGTCAGCCCCAGCATTTT.

The rearrangement joins TRBV6-5 to TRBJ1-6; no definite D call. Germline V gene sequence: CDR1 MNHEY, CDR2 SVGAGI. V was pared by 4 bases and J by 6 bases, with 13 bases between. CDR3 length: 15 residues. The CDR3, as DNA: TGTGCCAGCAGTTCATCCAGGAGTCGTAATTCACCCCTCCACTTT. It yields the protein CASSSSRSRNSPLHF.

The genes are TRBV27 and TRBJ1-2; the D gene is possibly TRBD1 (5 bases). Trimming removed 4 bases at V and 4 bases at J, with 16 bases between. The germline gives CDR1 MNHEY, CDR2 SMNVEV (reference sequence). This CDR3 contains 15 residues. The CDR3 coding sequence is TGTGCCAGCAGTTACTACGGAGGGACCGGCTATGGCTACACCTTC. It specifies CASSYYGGTGYGYTF.

V usage is TRBV6-4 and J usage is TRBJ2-7; D could derive from TRBD1 or TRBD2 (5 bases each). This CDR3 is 16 amino acids long. In germline, CDR1 is MRHNA, CDR2 SNTAGT. The V gene lost 7 bases and the J gene lost 3 bases, with 22 bases spanning the gap. The DNA of the CDR3 is TGTGCCAGCACCACTACACCGGGGCAGGGATACTACGAGCAGTACTTC. Translating gives CASTTTPGQGYYEQYF.

DNA of the CDR3: TGTGCCAGCAGTTTCTGGGGCTTCACCTACGAGCAGTACTTC. Amino acids: CASSFWGFTYEQYF. The gene calls are TRBV11-2 and TRBJ2-7, with D tentatively TRBD1 (5 bases). The CDR3 spans 14 residues. Germline-derived CDR1 and CDR2 are SGHAT and FQNNGV. The ends were cut back, 6 bases at V and 2 bases at J, with 14 bases in the middle.

A remark on this clone: Relative to the germline gene, one junction end is altered; a read error may explain this. The chain is built from TRBV5-1 and TRBJ1-2; possibly TRBD1 for D (5 bases). Per germline, CDR1 SGHRS and CDR2 YFSETQ. The CDR3 is made up of 15 amino acids. The CDR3 is CASSDSQLPNYGYTF. The CDR3 DNA reads as TGTGCCAGCAGCGACAGCCAGCTACCAAACTATGGCTACACCTTC.

There are many counts of this clone. The same CDR3 can be traced to other DNA sequences in this sample. The chain is built from TRBV9 and TRBJ1-1; perhaps TRBD1 as D (5 bases). Germline lookup yields CDR1 SGDLS and CDR2 YYNGEE. The CDR3 spans 14 residues. The V gene lost 4 bases and the J gene lost 5 bases, with 15 bases spanning the gap. This CDR3 is CASSPGGGRTEAFF. The CDR3 region has the DNA TGTGCCAGCAGCCCAGGCGGGGGAAGAACTGAAGCTTTCTTT.

This sequence joins TRBV7-2 and TRBJ2-1; 16 nucleotides match TRBD2. The CDR3 has 15 amino acids. Germline values: CDR1 SGHTA, CDR2 FQGNSA. Germline trimming cut 4 bases from V and 8 bases from J; bases unmatched to any gene: 2. The CDR3 is CASSSGLAGGDEQFF. The CDR3 region has the DNA TGTGCCAGCAGCTCGGGACTAGCGGGAGGGGATGAGCAGTTCTTC.

The V call is TRBV4-2, the J call TRBJ2-1, with D possibly matching TRBD2 (7 bases). With 1 base removed from V and 5 bases from J, the gap between germline ends came to 12 bases. The CDR3 totals 15 residues. CDR1 and CDR2 (germline): LGHNA, YNFKEQ. The CDR3 loop reads CASSQGGGLDNEQFF. CDR3 bases: TGTGCCAGCAGCCAAGGGGGGGGCCTCGACAATGAGCAGTTCTTC.

The table lists this clone with a few counts. The CDR3 sequence is CASSVQGAYEQYF. CDR3 nucleotide sequence: TGTGCCAGCAGCGTACAGGGGGCATACGAGCAGTACTTC. The J gene is TRBJ2-7, the V gene TRBV27; 9 nucleotides align to TRBD1. Trimming at V came to 6 bases and at J to 4 bases, leaving 4 bases not matched to a gene. The germline V gene has CDR1 MNHEY and CDR2 SMNVEV (reference sequence). This CDR3 region has 13 residues.

This clone occurred a few times. This chain connects TRBV5-1 to TRBJ1-5, with D possibly being TRBD1 (5 bases). The germline V gene encodes CDR1 SGHRS and CDR2 YFSETQ. V was trimmed by 3 bases and J by 1 base, leaving 8 bases between them. The CDR3 sequence is 14 residues long. The CDR3 bases are TGCGCCAGCAGCTCTCAGGGAAGCAATCAGCCCCAGCATTTT. This sequence encodes CASSSQGSNQPQHF.

The sample holds a few counts of this clone. V is TRBV10-3 and J is TRBJ2-1; tentatively, D is TRBD2 (5 bases). Trimming left V 3 bases short and J 13 bases short, with 19 bases between. Germline CDR1 reads ENHRY; CDR2 reads SYGVKD. The CDR3 extends over 14 amino acids. The CDR3 nucleotides are TGTGCCATCAGTGATCGTGGACTCGGCCAGACTCAGTTCTTC. This translates into CAISDRGLGQTQFF.